These 23 T cell receptor beta chains share one sample of origin, sequenced in a study of Ad26.COV2.S vaccination and SARS-CoV-2 variants. Libraries were prepared by immunoSEQ multiplex PCR; TCRdb keeps only in-frame clonotypes and omits some of them. The sample lists about 250,000 clones, around 88% seen once, with less than 3% in the top ten. Treatment described: some 19 received Ad26.COV2.S at low or high dose, single or two shots; 5 received placebo; per-sample allocation not given. Vaccine and placebo recipients were sampled on day 63 after the first injection. Sequences were derived from peripheral blood, sampled in a trial of Ad26.COV2.S vaccine versus placebo. The source of these receptors is a person aged 18 to 65 who received the Ad26.COV2.S COVID-19 vaccine or a placebo.

This clone has only one observation. The chain couples TRBV9 to TRBJ2-1; D remains ambiguous. The CDR3 is 13 amino acids. With 7 bases removed from V and 6 bases from J, the gap between germline ends came to 14 bases. Germline CDR1 and CDR2: SGDLS and YYNGEE. The CDR3 DNA follows: TGTGCCAGCTCCCTGATTCTCGGCAATGAGCAGTTCTTC. Translating gives CASSLILGNEQFF.

The chain couples TRBV12-5 to TRBJ2-2, with D possibly TRBD1 on 6 matching bases. V was cut by 3 bases and J by 5 bases, with 10 bases left in between. Germline CDR1 is LGHNT and CDR2 is FRNRAP. This CDR3 is 14 amino acids long. CDR3 region: CASGFGQPTGELFF. The CDR3 DNA sequence: TGTGCTAGTGGTTTCGGACAGCCTACCGGGGAGCTGTTTTTT.

CDR3 in amino acids: CASSSNLIYGYTF. DNA of the CDR3: TGTGCCAGCAGTTCGAATTTAATCTATGGCTACACCTTC. J is TRBJ1-2 and V is TRBV12-3 or TRBV12-4; D remains ambiguous. CDR3 length: 13 amino acids. Trimming removed 4 bases at V and 4 bases at J, with 10 bases between.

This chain links TRBV5-1 with TRBJ1-2, with a weak D call TRBD1 (5 bases). There are 14 residues in the CDR3. Germline V gene lookup returns CDR1 SGHRS and CDR2 YFSETQ. The V and J ends lost 0 bases and 2 bases respectively, with 8 bases between them. Here the CDR3 reads CASSLAGGNYGYTF. DNA for the CDR3: TGCGCCAGCAGCTTGGCTGGGGGAAACTATGGCTACACCTTC. The full variable domain, completed using reference TRBV5-1 and TRBJ1-2, is KAGVTQTPRYLIKTRGQQVTLSCSPISGHRSVSWYQQTPGQGLQFLFEYFSETQRNKGNFPGRFSGRQFSNSRSEMNVSTLELGDSALYLCASSLAGGNYGYTFGSGTRLTVV.

This rearrangement joins TRBV3-1 (or the pseudogene TRBV3-2) to TRBJ1-6, with a weak D call TRBD1 (6 bases). CDR3 length: 18 amino acids. Germline V gives CDR1 LGHDT, CDR2 YNNKEL (reference sequence). V lost 3 bases to trimming and J lost 4 bases, with 19 bases between them. CDR3 nucleotides: TGTGCCAGCAGCCACCTCGGAGGGGGGAGAGGGTATAATTCACCCCTCCACTTT. Protein: CASSHLGGGRGYNSPLHF.

This chain joins TRBV24-1 and TRBJ2-6; the D gene is possibly TRBD1 (6 bases). The V gene lost 4 bases and the J gene lost 2 bases, with 11 bases spanning the gap. The CDR3 runs to 16 residues. Germline lookup yields CDR1 KGHDR and CDR2 SFDVKD. The CDR3 is CATSDHRAAGANVLTF. The CDR3 coding sequence is TGTGCCACCAGTGACCACAGGGCGGCTGGGGCCAACGTCCTGACTTTC.

This chain links TRBV11-1 with TRBJ1-2; unclear D gene. The CDR3 length is 12 residues. Germline CDR1 reads SGHAT; CDR2 reads FQDESV (reference sequence). V dropped 5 bases and J dropped 9 bases, with 13 bases sitting between them. This chain's CDR3 is CASSPRSASYTF. DNA for the CDR3: TGTGCCAGCAGCCCACGTTCAGCGAGCTACACCTTC.

The V gene is TRBV5-1, the J gene TRBJ2-3, with TRBD2 as a possible D gene (6 bases). The length of the CDR3 is 14 residues. Between the trimmed V and J ends, which lost 5 bases and 6 bases, there was a span of 16 bases. Germline V CDR1 and CDR2: SGHRS, YFSETQ. CDR3 in amino acids: CASRPIAALDTQYF. The CDR3 coding sequence is TGCGCCAGCAGGCCGATAGCGGCCCTTGATACGCAGTATTTT.

The rearrangement links TRBV29-1 to TRBJ1-2, with 7 positions matching TRBD1. CDR3 size: 14 residues. Germline V lookup: CDR1 SQVTM, CDR2 ANQGSEA. The V gene end was trimmed by 6 bases and the J gene end by 1 base; junction bases not matched to a gene: 8. CDR3 region: CSVVTGEDNYGYTF. The DNA for the CDR3 is TGCAGCGTCGTCACAGGGGAGGATAACTATGGCTACACCTTC.

The rearrangement links TRBV23-1 to TRBJ1-4; a weak D match, TRBD1 (5 bases). TRBV23-1 belongs to the ORF category, with a function that is uncertain. Trimming shortened V by 6 bases and J by 0 bases, and 20 bases separated the two germline ends. This CDR3 is 18 amino acids long. Written as DNA, the CDR3 is TGCGCCAGCAGCCAAGAGGGGCGGCCGTCAACAACTAATGAAAAACTGTTTTTT. Translated, it gives CASSQEGRPSTTNEKLFF.

This chain uses TRBV19 with TRBJ1-6; D gene ambiguous. V was clipped by 4 bases and J by 4 bases, with 2 bases between them. Germline values: CDR1 LNHDA, CDR2 SQIVND (reference sequence). The CDR3 consists of 12 residues. CDR3 loop: CASSTYNSPLHF. The DNA of the CDR3 is TGTGCCAGTAGTACTTATAATTCACCCCTCCACTTT.

This chain uses TRBV7-2 with TRBJ2-1; a weak D match, TRBD2 (5 bases). The V end was cut by 8 bases, the J end by 2 bases, with 13 bases between. Germline assignment: CDR1 SGHTA and CDR2 FQGNSA. This CDR3 has 14 amino acids. The CDR3 here is CASGWESTYNEQFF. The DNA of the CDR3 is TGTGCCAGCGGTTGGGAGAGCACCTACAATGAGCAGTTCTTC.

This chain connects TRBV9 to TRBJ2-4; tentative D call: TRBD2 (6 bases). The CDR3 is 13 amino acids. Germline V gene lookup returns CDR1 SGDLS and CDR2 YYNGEE. V was trimmed by 2 bases and J by 8 bases, leaving 11 bases between them. In nucleotides, the CDR3 is TGTGCCAGCAGCGTGGGGGACTCAGACATTCAGTACTTC. Its translation is CASSVGDSDIQYF.

V gene TRBV29-1 combines with J gene TRBJ1-1; no clear D gene. Germline CDR1 and CDR2: SQVTM and ANQGSEA. This CDR3 is built from 12 residues. With 4 bases removed from V and 0 bases from J, the gap between germline ends came to 6 bases. The CDR3 spells CSVAQLNTEAFF. DNA for the CDR3: TGCAGCGTTGCTCAGCTGAACACTGAAGCTTTCTTT. The complete variable domain, with remaining parts taken from reference TRBV29-1 and TRBJ1-1, reads SAVISQKPSRDICQRGTSLTIQCQVDSQVTMMFWYRQQPGQSLTLIATANQGSEATYESGFVIDKFPISRPNLTFSTLTVSNMSPEDSSIYLCSVAQLNTEAFFGQGTRLTVV.

This clone was seen only once. The chain is built from TRBV30 and TRBJ2-3; the match to TRBD2 covers 10 bases. V was clipped by 0 bases and J by 4 bases; unmatched bases: 7. The germline V gene has CDR1 GTSNPN and CDR2 SVGIG (reference sequence). This CDR3 has 16 residues. For the CDR3, the DNA is TGTGCCTGGAGTGTACTCAGCGGGAGGGGTTCAGATACGCAGTATTTT. It is translated as CAWSVLSGRGSDTQYF.

This clone was recorded only once. The chain combines TRBV2 with TRBJ2-3; 8 bases are shared with TRBD2. Germline CDR1 is SNHLY and CDR2 is FYNNEI. Unmatched junction bases numbered 2, after V lost 6 bases and J lost 3 bases. The CDR3 spans 13 residues. The CDR3 protein is CASRRGETDTQYF. The DNA for the CDR3 is TGTGCCAGCAGGCGGGGGGAAACAGATACGCAGTATTTT.

This sequence joins TRBV7-8 and TRBJ1-1; D gene ambiguous. The CDR3 runs to 14 residues. CDR1 and CDR2 from the germline V gene are SGHVS and FQNEAQ. V lost 1 base, J lost 3 bases, and 9 bases lay in between. The CDR3 DNA reads as TGTGCCAGCAGCTTAGGGCAGCTTGACACTGAAGCTTTCTTT. This gives the protein CASSLGQLDTEAFF.

The CDR3 DNA reads as TGTGCCAGCAGCTCCCTCATGAACACTGAAGCTTTCTTT. Its translation is CASSSLMNTEAFF. V and J are TRBV5-6 and TRBJ1-1, with D hard to call. V gave up 3 bases and J gave up 0 bases, with 6 bases separating them. Germline CDR1 SGHDT, CDR2 YYEEEE. CDR3 length: 13 amino acids.

CDR3 protein: CASSFDNRGIGQYF. CDR3 nucleotide sequence: TGTGCCAGCAGTTTTGATAATCGGGGGATCGGGCAGTACTTC. The chain has TRBV28 and TRBJ2-7; the D gene is possibly TRBD2 (6 bases). Deletions cut 3 bases from V and 9 bases from J, with 18 bases between. This CDR3 contains 14 residues. Per germline, CDR1 MDHEN and CDR2 SYDVKM.

The CDR3 sequence is CASKWDSGPTNTEAFF. CDR3 sequence (DNA): TGCGCCAGCAAGTGGGACAGTGGCCCAACGAACACTGAAGCTTTCTTT. The V call is TRBV5-1, the J call TRBJ1-1; TRBD1 aligns across 7 bases. After removal of 6 bases from V and 1 base from J, the junction contained 12 bases not matched to a gene. CDR1 is SGHRS, CDR2 YFSETQ, per germline. This CDR3 comprises 16 residues. The full variable domain, rest sourced from reference TRBV5-1 and TRBJ1-1, is KAGVTQTPRYLIKTRGQQVTLSCSPISGHRSVSWYQQTPGQGLQFLFEYFSETQRNKGNFPGRFSGRQFSNSRSEMNVSTLELGDSALYLCASKWDSGPTNTEAFFGQGTRLTVV.

This clone was seen only once. V is TRBV7-9 and J is TRBJ2-7; the D call may be TRBD1 or TRBD2 (5 bases each). The CDR3 spans 13 residues. CDR1 is SEHNR and CDR2 is FQNEAQ in the germline V gene (reference sequence). Trimming shortened V by 9 bases and J by 0 bases, and 12 bases separated the two germline ends. The CDR3 DNA sequence: TGTGCCAGTGGGACGGAAAGCTCCTACGAGCAGTACTTC. Protein sequence: CASGTESSYEQYF. Full variable domain (rest looked up from reference TRBV7-9 and TRBJ2-7): DTGVSQNPRHKITKRGQNVTFRCDPISEHNRLYWYRQTLGQGPEFLTYFQNEAQLEKSRLLSDRFSAERPKGSFSTLEIQRTEQGDSAMYLCASGTESSYEQYFGPGTRLTVT.

For this clone: In the same sample, other DNA sequences code for this CDR3. The chain links TRBV7-3 to TRBJ2-1; 10 nucleotides align to TRBD2. V lost 5 bases to trimming and J lost 4 bases; unmatched junction nucleotides: 5. Germline V gene lookup returns CDR1 SGHTA and CDR2 FQGTGA. This CDR3 has 15 amino acids. The CDR3 here is CASSLLAGVYNEQFF. The CDR3 bases are TGTGCCAGCAGCCTCCTAGCGGGGGTTTACAATGAGCAGTTCTTC.

This chain connects TRBV2 to TRBJ1-5; D perhaps matches TRBD1 (5 bases). The CDR3 sequence is 15 residues long. V gave up 7 bases and J gave up 1 base, with 14 bases separating them. Germline CDR1 and CDR2: SNHLY and FYNNEI. CDR3 amino acids: CASTQTDVSNQPQHF. CDR3 nucleotide sequence: TGTGCCAGCACCCAGACAGATGTGAGCAATCAGCCCCAGCATTTT.